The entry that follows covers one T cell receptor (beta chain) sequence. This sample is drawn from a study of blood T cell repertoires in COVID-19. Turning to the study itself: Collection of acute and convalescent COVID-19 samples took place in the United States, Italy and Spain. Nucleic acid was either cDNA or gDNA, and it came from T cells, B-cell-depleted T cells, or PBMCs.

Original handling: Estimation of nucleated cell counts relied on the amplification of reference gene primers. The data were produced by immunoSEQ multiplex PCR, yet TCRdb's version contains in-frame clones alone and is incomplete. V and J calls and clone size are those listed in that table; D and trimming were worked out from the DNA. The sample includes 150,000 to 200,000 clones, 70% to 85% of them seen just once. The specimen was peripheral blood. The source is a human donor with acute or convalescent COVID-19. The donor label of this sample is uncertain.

CDR3 nucleotides: TGTGCCAGCAGTTTAGAGGGACAGGGGGCTGACGAGCAGTACTTC. It is translated as CASSLEGQGADEQYF. This sequence joins TRBV28 and TRBJ2-7, with 12 positions matching TRBD1. V gave up 2 bases and J gave up 5 bases; unmatched junction bases: 4. Germline-derived CDR1 and CDR2 are MDHEN and SYDVKM. This CDR3 comprises 15 residues.